This passage covers 7 T cell receptor beta chains from one sample sequenced in a study of T cell repertoires in MIS-A myocarditis. Assay used: immunoSEQ multiplex PCR; TCRdb lists only in-frame clones, some missing. The sample records over 12,000 clones, just under 75% being singletons. The sequenced sample was left ventricle heart tissue obtained at autopsy. All receptors derive from a man between 18 and 35 years old with fulminant myocarditis from multisystem inflammatory syndrome in adults (MIS-A) after COVID-19.

By sample share, this clone is medium-sized. J is TRBJ2-1 and V is TRBV11-3; 8 bases fit TRBD2. This CDR3 has 15 amino acids. V lost 5 bases and J lost 6; bases outside the gene matches: 9. Germline V gives CDR1 SGHNT, CDR2 YENEEA. The CDR3 nucleotides read TGTGCCAGCAGCAGCGGCGGGGGGCAGGGCAATGAGCAGTTCTTC. This translates into CASSSGGGQGNEQFF.

The chain links TRBV6-2 or TRBV6-3 to TRBJ2-1, with a possible D match to TRBD2 (6 bases). Germline V gene sequence: CDR1 MNHEY, CDR2 SVGEGT. The V gene lost 5 bases and the J gene lost 7 bases, with 15 bases spanning the gap. CDR3 size: 14 residues. The CDR3 bases are TGTGCCAGCAGTATGGCGGGGATCGTGAATGAGCAGTTCTTC. The encoded protein is CASSMAGIVNEQFF.

The chain has TRBV28 and TRBJ2-7; perhaps TRBD2 as D (6 bases). V was trimmed by 10 bases and J by 2 bases, leaving 21 bases between them. Per the germline V gene, CDR1 is MDHEN and CDR2 is SYDVKM. The CDR3 contains 15 residues. As DNA, the CDR3 is TGTGCCATAACCTCCGGGGCGGAGGGGACCTACGAGCAGTACTTC. This gives the protein CAITSGAEGTYEQYF.

This chain connects TRBV29-1 to TRBJ2-3; TRBD1 aligns across 9 bases. The CDR3 length is 13 residues. Germline V lookup: CDR1 SQVTM, CDR2 ANQGSEA. The J segment lost 6 bases and the V segment lost 7 bases, leaving 8 bases of the junction unmatched. The CDR3 DNA sequence: TGCAGCGCGGGACAGGGAGTAGGGGATACGCAGTATTTT. The encoded protein is CSAGQGVGDTQYF.

J is TRBJ1-1 and V is TRBV19; 9 bases are shared with TRBD1. Germline CDR1 reads LNHDA; CDR2 reads SQIVND (reference sequence). The CDR3 extends over 14 amino acids. V dropped 7 bases and J dropped 3; count of bases not matched to a gene: 6. The CDR3 here is CASTDRGADTEAFF. CDR3 in DNA: TGTGCCAGTACGGACAGGGGTGCGGACACTGAAGCTTTCTTT. Together with reference TRBV19 and TRBJ1-1, the CDR3 gives the full variable domain: DGGITQSPKYLFRKEGQNVTLSCEQNLNHDAMYWYRQDPGQGLRLIYYSQIVNDFQKGDIAEGYSVSREKKESFPLTVTSAQKNPTAFYLCASTDRGADTEAFFGQGTRLTVV.

The chain couples TRBV7-2 to TRBJ1-2; D ambiguous. The CDR3 extends over 14 amino acids. CDR1 and CDR2 from the germline V gene are SGHTA and FQGNSA. Trimming removed 2 bases from V and 6 bases from J, with 13 bases in between. The CDR3 reads CASSLWAGLDGYTF. For the CDR3, the DNA is TGTGCCAGCAGCTTATGGGCAGGATTAGATGGCTACACCTTC.

This clone was picked up a small number of times. This sequence joins TRBV7-6 and TRBJ2-3; no definite D call. Deletions cut 4 bases from V and 2 bases from J, with 1 base between. The CDR3 has 11 residues. Germline CDR1 SGHVS, CDR2 FNYEAQ. The chain's CDR3 is CASSSTDTQYF. Written as DNA, the CDR3 is TGTGCCAGCAGCTCCACAGATACGCAGTATTTT.